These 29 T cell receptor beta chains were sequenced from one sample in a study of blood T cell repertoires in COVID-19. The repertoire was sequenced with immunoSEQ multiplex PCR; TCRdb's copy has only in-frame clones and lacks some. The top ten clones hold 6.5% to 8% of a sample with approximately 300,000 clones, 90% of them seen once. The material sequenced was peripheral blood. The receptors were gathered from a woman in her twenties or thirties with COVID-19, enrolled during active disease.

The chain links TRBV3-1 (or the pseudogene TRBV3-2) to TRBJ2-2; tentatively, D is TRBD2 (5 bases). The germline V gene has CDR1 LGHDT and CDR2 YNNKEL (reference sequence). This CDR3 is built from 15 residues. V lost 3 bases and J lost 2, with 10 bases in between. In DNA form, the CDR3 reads TGTGCCAGCAGCCAGGAGGACCTAAACACCGGGGAGCTGTTTTTT. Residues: CASSQEDLNTGELFF.

This CDR3 reads CASRREGDEKLFF. The CDR3 region has the DNA TGTGCCAGTAGACGGGAAGGCGATGAAAAACTGTTTTTT. The gene calls are TRBV19 and TRBJ1-4; D gene unclear. V lost 6 bases and J lost 6, with 11 bases in between. Germline CDR1 reads LNHDA; CDR2 reads SQIVND (reference sequence). The CDR3 covers 13 residues. The complete variable domain, with remaining parts taken from reference TRBV19 and TRBJ1-4, reads DGGITQSPKYLFRKEGQNVTLSCEQNLNHDAMYWYRQDPGQGLRLIYYSQIVNDFQKGDIAEGYSVSREKKESFPLTVTSAQKNPTAFYLCASRREGDEKLFFGSGTQLSVL.

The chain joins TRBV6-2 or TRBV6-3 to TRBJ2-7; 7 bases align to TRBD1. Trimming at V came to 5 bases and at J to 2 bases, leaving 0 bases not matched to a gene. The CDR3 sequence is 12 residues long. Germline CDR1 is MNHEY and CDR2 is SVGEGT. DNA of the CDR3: TGTGCCAGCAGTCAGGGGGCCTACGAGCAGTACTTC. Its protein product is CASSQGAYEQYF.

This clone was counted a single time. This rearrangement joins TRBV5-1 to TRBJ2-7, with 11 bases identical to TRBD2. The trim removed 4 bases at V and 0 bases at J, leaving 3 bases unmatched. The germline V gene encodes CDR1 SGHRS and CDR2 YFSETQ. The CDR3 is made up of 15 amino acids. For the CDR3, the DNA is TGCGCCAGCAGCCTTAGCGGGAGGGTCTCCTACGAGCAGTACTTC. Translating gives CASSLSGRVSYEQYF.

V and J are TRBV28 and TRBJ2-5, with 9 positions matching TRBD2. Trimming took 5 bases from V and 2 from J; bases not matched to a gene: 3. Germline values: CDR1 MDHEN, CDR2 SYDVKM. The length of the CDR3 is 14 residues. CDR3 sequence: CASSRTSEQETQYF. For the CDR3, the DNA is TGTGCCAGCAGTCGGACTAGCGAACAAGAGACCCAGTACTTC.

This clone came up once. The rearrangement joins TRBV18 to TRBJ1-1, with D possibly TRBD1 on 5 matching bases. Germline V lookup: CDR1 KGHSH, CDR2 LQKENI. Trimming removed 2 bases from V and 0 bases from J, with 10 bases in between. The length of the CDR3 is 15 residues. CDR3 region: CASSPGAEMNTEAFF. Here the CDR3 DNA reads TGTGCCAGCTCACCAGGGGCAGAAATGAACACTGAAGCTTTCTTT. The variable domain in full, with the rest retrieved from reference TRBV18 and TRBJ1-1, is NAGVMQNPRHLVRRRGQEARLRCSPMKGHSHVYWYRQLPEEGLKFMVYLQKENIIDESGMPKERFSAEFPKEGPSILRIQQVVRGDSAAYFCASSPGAEMNTEAFFGQGTRLTVV.

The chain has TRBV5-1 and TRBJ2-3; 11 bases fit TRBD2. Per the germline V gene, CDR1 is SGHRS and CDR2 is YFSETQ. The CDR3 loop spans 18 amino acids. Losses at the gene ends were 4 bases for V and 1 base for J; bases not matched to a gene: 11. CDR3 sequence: CASSPLIVAGGGTDTQYF. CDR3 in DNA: TGCGCCAGCAGCCCCCTTATAGTAGCGGGGGGGGGCACAGATACGCAGTATTTT. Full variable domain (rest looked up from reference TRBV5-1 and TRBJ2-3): KAGVTQTPRYLIKTRGQQVTLSCSPISGHRSVSWYQQTPGQGLQFLFEYFSETQRNKGNFPGRFSGRQFSNSRSEMNVSTLELGDSALYLCASSPLIVAGGGTDTQYFGPGTRLTVL.

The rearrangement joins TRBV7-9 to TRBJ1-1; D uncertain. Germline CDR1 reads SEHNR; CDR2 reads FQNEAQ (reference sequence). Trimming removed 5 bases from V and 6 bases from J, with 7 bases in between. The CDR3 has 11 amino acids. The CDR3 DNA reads TGTGCCAGCAGCCGCGGGTCTGAAGCTTTCTTT. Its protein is CASSRGSEAFF.

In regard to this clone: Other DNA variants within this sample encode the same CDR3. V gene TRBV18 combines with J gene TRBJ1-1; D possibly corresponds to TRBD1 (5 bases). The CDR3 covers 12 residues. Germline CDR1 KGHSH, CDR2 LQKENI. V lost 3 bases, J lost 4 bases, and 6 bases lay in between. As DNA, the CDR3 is TGTGCCAGCTCACCCCAGGGCACTGAAGCTTTCTTT. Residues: CASSPQGTEAFF.

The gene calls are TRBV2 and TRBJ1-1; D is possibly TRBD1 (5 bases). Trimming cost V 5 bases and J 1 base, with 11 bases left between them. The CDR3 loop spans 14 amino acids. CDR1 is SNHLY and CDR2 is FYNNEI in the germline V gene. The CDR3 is CASSPPGPNTEAFF. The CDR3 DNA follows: TGTGCCAGCAGTCCCCCAGGGCCGAACACTGAAGCTTTCTTT.

CDR3 nucleotides: TGTGCCAGCAGTTACCTCTCAGGGAATCAGCCCCAGCATTTT. Translation: CASSYLSGNQPQHF. The rearrangement uses TRBV6-2 or TRBV6-3 and TRBJ1-5, with D possibly being TRBD1 (5 bases). This CDR3 region has 14 residues. Germline values: CDR1 MNHEY, CDR2 SVGEGT. V was pared by 2 bases and J by 4 bases, with 9 bases between.

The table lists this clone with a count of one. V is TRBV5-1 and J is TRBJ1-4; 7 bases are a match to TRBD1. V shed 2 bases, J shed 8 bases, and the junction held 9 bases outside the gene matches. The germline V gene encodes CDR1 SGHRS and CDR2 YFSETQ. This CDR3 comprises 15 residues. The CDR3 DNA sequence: TGCGCCAGCAGCTTTACGGACAGGATGGAGGAAAAACTGTTTTTT. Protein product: CASSFTDRMEEKLFF.

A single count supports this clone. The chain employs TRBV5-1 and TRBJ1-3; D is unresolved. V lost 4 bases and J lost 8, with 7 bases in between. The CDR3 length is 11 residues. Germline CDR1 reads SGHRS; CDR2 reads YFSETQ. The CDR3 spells CASSHQDTIYF. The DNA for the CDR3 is TGCGCCAGCAGCCACCAGGACACCATATATTTT.

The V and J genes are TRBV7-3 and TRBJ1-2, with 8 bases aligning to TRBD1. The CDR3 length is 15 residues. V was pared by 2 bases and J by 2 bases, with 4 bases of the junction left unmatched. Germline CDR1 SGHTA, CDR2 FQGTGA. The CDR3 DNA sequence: TGTGCCAGCAGCTTAGTTGCAGGGGGCAACTATGGCTACACCTTC. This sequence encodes CASSLVAGGNYGYTF. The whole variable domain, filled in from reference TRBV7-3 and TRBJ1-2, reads GAGVSQTPSNKVTEKGKYVELRCDPISGHTALYWYRQSLGQGPEFLIYFQGTGAADDSGLPNDRFFAVRPEGSVSTLKIQRTERGDSAVYLCASSLVAGGNYGYTFGSGTRLTVV.

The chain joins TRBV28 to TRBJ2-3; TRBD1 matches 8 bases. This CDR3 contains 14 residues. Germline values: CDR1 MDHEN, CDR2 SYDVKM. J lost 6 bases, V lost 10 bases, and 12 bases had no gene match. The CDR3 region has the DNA TGTGCCACCCTAGGGACAGGTATCACGGATACGCAGTATTTT. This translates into CATLGTGITDTQYF. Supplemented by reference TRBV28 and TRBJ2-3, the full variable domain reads DVKVTQSSRYLVKRTGEKVFLECVQDMDHENMFWYRQDPGLGLRLIYFSYDVKMKEKGDIPEGYSVSREKKERFSLILESASTNQTSMYLCATLGTGITDTQYFGPGTRLTVL.

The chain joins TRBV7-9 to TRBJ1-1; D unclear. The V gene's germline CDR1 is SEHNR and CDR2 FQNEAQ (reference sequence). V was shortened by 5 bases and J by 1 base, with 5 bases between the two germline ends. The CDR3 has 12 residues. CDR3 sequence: CASSTPNTEAFF. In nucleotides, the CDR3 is TGTGCCAGCAGCACACCGAACACTGAAGCTTTCTTT.

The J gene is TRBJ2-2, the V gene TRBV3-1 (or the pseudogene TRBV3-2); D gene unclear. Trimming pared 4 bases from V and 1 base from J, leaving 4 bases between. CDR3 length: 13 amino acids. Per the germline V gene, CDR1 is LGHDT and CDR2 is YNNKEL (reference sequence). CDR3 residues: CASSRQNTGELFF. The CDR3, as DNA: TGTGCCAGCAGCCGGCAGAACACCGGGGAGCTGTTTTTT.

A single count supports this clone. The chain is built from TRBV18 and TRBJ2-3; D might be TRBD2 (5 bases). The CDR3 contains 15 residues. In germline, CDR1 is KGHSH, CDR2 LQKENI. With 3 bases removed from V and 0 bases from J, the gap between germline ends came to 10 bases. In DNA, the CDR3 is TGTGCCAGCTCACCCGGGATCACTAGCACAGATACGCAGTATTTT. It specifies CASSPGITSTDTQYF.

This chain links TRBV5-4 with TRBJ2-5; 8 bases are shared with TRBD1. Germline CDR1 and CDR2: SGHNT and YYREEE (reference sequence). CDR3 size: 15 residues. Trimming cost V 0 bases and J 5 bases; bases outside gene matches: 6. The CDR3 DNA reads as TGTGCCAGCAGCTTGGATTCAGGGGGCCTGGAGACCCAGTACTTC. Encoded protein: CASSLDSGGLETQYF. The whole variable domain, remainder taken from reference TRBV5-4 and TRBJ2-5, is ETGVTQSPTHLIKTRGQQVTLRCSSQSGHNTVSWYQQALGQGPQFIFQYYREEENGRGNFPPRFSGLQFPNYSSELNVNALELDDSALYLCASSLDSGGLETQYFGPGTRLLVL.

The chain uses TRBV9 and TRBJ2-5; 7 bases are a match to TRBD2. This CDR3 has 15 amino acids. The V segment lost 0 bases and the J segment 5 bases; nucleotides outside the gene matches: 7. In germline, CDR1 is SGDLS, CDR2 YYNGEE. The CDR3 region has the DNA TGTGCCAGCAGCGTAGGCGCGGGAGTTGGTGAGACCCAGTACTTC. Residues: CASSVGAGVGETQYF.

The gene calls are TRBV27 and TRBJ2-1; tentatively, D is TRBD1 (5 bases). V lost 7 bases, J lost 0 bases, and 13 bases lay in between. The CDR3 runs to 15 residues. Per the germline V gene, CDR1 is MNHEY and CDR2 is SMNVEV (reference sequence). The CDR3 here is CASKTARSSYNEQFF. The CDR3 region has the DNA TGTGCCAGCAAGACAGCCCGGAGCTCCTACAATGAGCAGTTCTTC.

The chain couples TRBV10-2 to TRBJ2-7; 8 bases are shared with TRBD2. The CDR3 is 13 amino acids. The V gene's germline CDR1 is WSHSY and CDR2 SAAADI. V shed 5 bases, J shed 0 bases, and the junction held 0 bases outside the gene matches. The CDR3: CASSSGSSYEQYF. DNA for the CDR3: TGCGCCAGCAGTAGCGGGAGCTCCTACGAGCAGTACTTC.

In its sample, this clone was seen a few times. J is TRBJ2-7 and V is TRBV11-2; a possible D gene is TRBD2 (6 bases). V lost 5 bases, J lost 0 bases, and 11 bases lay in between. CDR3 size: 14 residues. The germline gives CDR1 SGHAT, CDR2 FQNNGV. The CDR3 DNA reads TGTGCCAGCAGCCGGGAGCGCCTCTCCTACGAGCAGTACTTC. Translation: CASSRERLSYEQYF.

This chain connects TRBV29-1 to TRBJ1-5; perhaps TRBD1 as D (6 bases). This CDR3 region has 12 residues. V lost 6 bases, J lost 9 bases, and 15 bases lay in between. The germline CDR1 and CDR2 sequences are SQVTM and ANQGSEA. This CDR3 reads CSVHREGGPQHF. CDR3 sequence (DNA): TGCAGCGTGCACAGGGAGGGAGGGCCCCAGCATTTT.

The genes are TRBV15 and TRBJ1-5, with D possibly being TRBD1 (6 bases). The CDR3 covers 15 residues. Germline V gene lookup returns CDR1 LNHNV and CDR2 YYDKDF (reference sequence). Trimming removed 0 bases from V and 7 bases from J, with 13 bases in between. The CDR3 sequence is CATSREVDSFQPQHF. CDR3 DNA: TGTGCCACCAGCAGAGAGGTGGACAGTTTCCAGCCCCAGCATTTT.

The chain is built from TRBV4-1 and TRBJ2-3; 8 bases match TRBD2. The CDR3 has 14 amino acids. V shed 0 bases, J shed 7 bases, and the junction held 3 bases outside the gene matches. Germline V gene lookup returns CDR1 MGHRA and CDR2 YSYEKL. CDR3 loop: CASSQDSGTHTQYF. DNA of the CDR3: TGCGCCAGCAGCCAAGATAGCGGGACCCATACGCAGTATTTT.

The CDR3 coding sequence is TGTGCCAGCAGCTCCTCCCTAAGTACGGGGTTTAACTATGGCTACACCTTC. Residues: CASSSSLSTGFNYGYTF. This chain links TRBV7-9 with TRBJ1-2; D is unclear. Between the trimmed V and J ends, which lost 4 bases and 1 base, there was a span of 19 bases. This CDR3 region has 17 residues. CDR1 is SEHNR and CDR2 is FQNEAQ in the germline V gene (reference sequence).

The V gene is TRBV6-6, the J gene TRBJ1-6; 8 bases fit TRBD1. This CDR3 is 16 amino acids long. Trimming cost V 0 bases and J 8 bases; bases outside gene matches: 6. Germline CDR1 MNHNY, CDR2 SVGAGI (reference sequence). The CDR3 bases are TGTGCCAGCAGTTACTCAACCGGACAGGGCTATTCACCCCTCCACTTT. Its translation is CASSYSTGQGYSPLHF.

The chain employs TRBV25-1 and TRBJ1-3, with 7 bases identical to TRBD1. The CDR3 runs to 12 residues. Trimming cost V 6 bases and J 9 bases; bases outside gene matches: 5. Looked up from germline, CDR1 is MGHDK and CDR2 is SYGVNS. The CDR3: CASRTTGATIYF. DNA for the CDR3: TGTGCCAGCAGAACCACAGGGGCCACCATATATTTT.